This TCR beta chain was found in a study of OX40 agonist ivuxolimab in advanced cancers. Overall study findings and caveats: By week 6 at 0.1 to 3.0 mg/kg, blood CD4+ and CD8+ T cells had expanded clonally.

Turning to this clone: Its antigen is not identified.

The table came from immunoSEQ multiplex PCR; TCRdb's copy has only in-frame clones and leaves some out. The table shows around 63,000 clones, with roughly 90% occurring only once. The specimen comprised CD4+ or CD8+ T cells sorted from blood, sampled in a trial of the OX40 agonist ivuxolimab. This sequence was found in an adult with an advanced solid tumor such as melanoma, head and neck, liver or kidney cancer.

CDR3 bases: TGTGCCAGCGGGCGGGGGGATTATGGCTACACCTTC. It translates to CASGRGDYGYTF. The chain uses TRBV2 and TRBJ1-2, with TRBD1 as a possible D gene (5 bases). The CDR3 runs to 12 residues. Deletions cut 8 bases from V and 5 bases from J, with 12 bases between. The V gene's germline CDR1 is SNHLY and CDR2 FYNNEI.